A single sample gave rise to the 32 T cell receptor beta chains below, sequenced in a study of T cell responses to AZD1222 COVID-19 vaccine. The repertoire was sequenced with immunoSEQ multiplex PCR; TCRdb's copy has only in-frame clones and lacks some. This sample carries some 140,000 clones, 89% of them seen once, and the ten largest clones take roughly a tenth. Sequencing used peripheral blood, obtained 28 days after the second AZD1222 dose. The origin of the receptors is an adult who received the AZD1222 COVID-19 vaccine.

The chain joins TRBV12-3 or TRBV12-4 to TRBJ1-2, with 7 bases matching TRBD1. The J segment lost 8 bases and the V segment lost 10 bases, leaving 13 bases of the junction unmatched. This CDR3 comprises 13 residues. CDR3 in amino acids: CATAGRQGDGYTF. For the CDR3, the DNA is TGTGCCACAGCAGGTCGTCAGGGGGACGGCTACACCTTC.

The count of this clone is one. This rearrangement joins TRBV12-3 or TRBV12-4 to TRBJ1-2, with a possible D match to TRBD1 (5 bases). V lost 6 bases, J lost 8 bases, and 10 bases lay in between. The CDR3 has 11 residues. This CDR3 is CASSSGGGYTF. As DNA, the CDR3 is TGTGCCAGCAGCTCCGGGGGAGGCTACACCTTC.

In this sample, this clone turned up once. V usage is TRBV9 and J usage is TRBJ2-1; no clear D. The CDR3 runs 14 residues. Germline V gives CDR1 SGDLS, CDR2 YYNGEE. V was trimmed by 4 bases and J by 10 bases, leaving 18 bases between them. The CDR3 is CASSSYTWSEEQFF. As DNA, the CDR3 is TGTGCCAGCAGCTCCTACACTTGGTCGGAAGAGCAGTTCTTC.

The chain carries TRBV30 and TRBJ2-7, with 10 positions matching TRBD2. Trimming at V came to 2 bases and at J to 2 bases, leaving 3 bases not matched to a gene. The CDR3 has 14 residues. Germline assignment: CDR1 GTSNPN and CDR2 SVGIG (reference sequence). The CDR3: CAWSRTSGPYEQYF. As DNA, the CDR3 is TGTGCCTGGAGTCGGACTAGCGGACCCTACGAGCAGTACTTC.

This chain connects TRBV12-3 or TRBV12-4 to TRBJ1-4, with D tentatively TRBD1 (5 bases). The CDR3 is 13 amino acids. V gave up 3 bases and J gave up 7 bases, with 9 bases separating them. The CDR3: CASSFSGPEKLFF. In DNA form, the CDR3 reads TGTGCCAGCAGTTTTTCGGGGCCTGAAAAACTGTTTTTT.

This clone came up once. The rearrangement uses TRBV7-6 and TRBJ1-3; D might be TRBD1 (5 bases). The CDR3 is 14 amino acids. Deletions cut 5 bases from V and 0 bases from J, with 8 bases between. CDR1 and CDR2 (germline): SGHVS, FNYEAQ. CDR3 DNA: TGTGCCAGCAGCCCTACAGGCTCTGGAAACACCATATATTTT. Residues: CASSPTGSGNTIYF.

The chain has TRBV3-1 (or the pseudogene TRBV3-2) and TRBJ2-7; 7 bases align to TRBD1. This CDR3 comprises 13 residues. The J segment lost 4 bases and the V segment lost 4 bases, leaving 4 bases of the junction unmatched. CDR1 LGHDT and CDR2 YNNKEL come from the germline V gene (reference sequence). The CDR3 loop reads CASSRDSSYEQYF. For the CDR3, the DNA is TGTGCCAGCAGCCGGGACAGTTCTTACGAGCAGTACTTC.

The J gene is TRBJ1-1, the V gene TRBV24-1, with D unresolved. The V end was cut by 5 bases, the J end by 1 base, with 7 bases between. Germline CDR1 KGHDR, CDR2 SFDVKD. This CDR3 region has 13 residues. For the CDR3, the DNA is TGTGCCACCAGTGGCAGATGGAACACTGAAGCTTTCTTT. This translates into CATSGRWNTEAFF.

The chain couples TRBV19 to TRBJ2-1; possible D gene TRBD1, 6 bases. Germline lookup yields CDR1 LNHDA and CDR2 SQIVND (reference sequence). The V end lost 8 bases, the J end lost 8 bases, and 16 bases lay between the germline ends. CDR3 length equals 13 residues. Here the CDR3 DNA reads TGTGCCAGTGGTAACCCTGGGGGCGATGAGCAGTTCTTC. Translation gives CASGNPGGDEQFF.

The chain has TRBV18 and TRBJ1-5, with D hard to call. Trimming pared 2 bases from V and 5 bases from J, leaving 4 bases between. The V gene's germline CDR1 is KGHSH and CDR2 LQKENI. The CDR3 runs to 12 residues. The CDR3 bases are TGTGCCAGCTCACCAGGGGATCAGCCCCAGCATTTT. Protein product: CASSPGDQPQHF.

This rearrangement joins TRBV7-9 to TRBJ1-1; D is perhaps TRBD1 (6 bases). The CDR3 has 13 residues. Germline V gene sequence: CDR1 SEHNR, CDR2 FQNEAQ (reference sequence). Trimming took 7 bases from V and 8 from J, leaving 17 bases between them. The CDR3 region has the DNA TGTGCCAGCACCCAGGGAGGGGGACAAGAAGCTTTCTTT. This sequence encodes CASTQGGGQEAFF.

For the CDR3, the DNA is TGTGCCAGCAGCTTATCTGGGGTCACCGGGGAGCTGTTTTTT. Its protein product is CASSLSGVTGELFF. The chain carries TRBV7-9 and TRBJ2-2; no firm D call. Trimming pared 2 bases from V and 4 bases from J, leaving 8 bases between. The germline V gene encodes CDR1 SEHNR and CDR2 FQNEAQ (reference sequence). This CDR3 spans 14 amino acids.

The V and J genes are TRBV2 and TRBJ1-1; 8 bases are a match to TRBD1. CDR1 SNHLY and CDR2 FYNNEI come from the germline V gene. The J segment lost 5 bases and the V segment lost 5 bases, leaving 4 bases of the junction unmatched. The CDR3 loop spans 13 amino acids. The CDR3, as DNA: TGTGCCAGCAGTCCGGACAGGGTTACTGAAGCTTTCTTT. This encodes CASSPDRVTEAFF.

On this clone itself: This specimen includes other DNA sequences encoding the same CDR3. This chain links TRBV18 with TRBJ2-7; the match to TRBD2 covers 11 bases. Germline V gives CDR1 KGHSH, CDR2 LQKENI. The CDR3 has 15 amino acids. With V trimmed by 2 bases and J by 2 bases, 2 bases remained unmatched. The CDR3 protein is CASSPGTSGTYEQYF. CDR3 bases: TGTGCCAGCTCACCAGGGACTAGCGGCACCTACGAGCAGTACTTC.

This clone has just a few counts. This chain joins TRBV5-8 and TRBJ2-7; 7 bases align to TRBD1. Per germline, CDR1 SGHTS and CDR2 YDEGEE. Trimming cost V 4 bases and J 2 bases; bases outside gene matches: 9. CDR3 length: 15 residues. CDR3 region: CASSPIDRATYEQYF. The DNA for the CDR3 is TGTGCCAGCAGCCCCATTGACAGGGCAACCTACGAGCAGTACTTC.

The chain recombines TRBV7-9 with TRBJ2-2; 9 bases line up with TRBD2. V was clipped by 3 bases and J by 0 bases; unmatched bases: 2. This CDR3 has 16 amino acids. CDR1 and CDR2 (germline): SEHNR, FQNEAQ (reference sequence). CDR3 bases: TGTGCCAGCAGCTTCGGCGGGGGGGCGAACACCGGGGAGCTGTTTTTT. As protein: CASSFGGGANTGELFF.

CDR3: CASSLASGANTGELFF. The CDR3 nucleotides read TGCGCCAGCAGCTTGGCAAGCGGGGCGAACACCGGGGAGCTGTTTTTT. The V gene is TRBV5-1, the J gene TRBJ2-2; 7 bases are shared with TRBD2. V trimming: 0 bases; J trimming: 0 bases; junction bases outside the gene matches: 2. CDR1 is SGHRS and CDR2 is YFSETQ in the germline V gene. The CDR3 has 16 amino acids.

The gene calls are TRBV4-1 and TRBJ2-5, with D hard to call. Looked up from germline, CDR1 is MGHRA and CDR2 is YSYEKL. The CDR3 covers 13 residues. V gave up 0 bases and J gave up 5 bases, with 7 bases separating them. In nucleotides, the CDR3 is TGCGCCAGCAGCCAAGATAAGACTGAGACCCAGTACTTC. This gives the protein CASSQDKTETQYF.

The chain joins TRBV20-1 to TRBJ1-5; possible D gene TRBD1, 5 bases. Germline V gives CDR1 DFQATT, CDR2 SNEGSKA (reference sequence). There are 13 residues in the CDR3. Trimming pared 3 bases from V and 5 bases from J, leaving 11 bases between. CDR3 sequence reads: CSASGRGHQPQHF. The CDR3 region has the DNA TGCAGTGCTAGTGGGAGGGGCCATCAGCCCCAGCATTTT.

The chain carries TRBV28 and TRBJ1-1; 8 bases agree with TRBD1. V was pared by 4 bases and J by 1 base, with 5 bases of the junction left unmatched. The germline gives CDR1 MDHEN, CDR2 SYDVKM. The CDR3 consists of 15 residues. CDR3 bases: TGTGCCAGCAGTTCCTCCGGACAGGGGAACACTGAAGCTTTCTTT. Its protein product is CASSSSGQGNTEAFF.

The chain carries TRBV29-1 and TRBJ1-1, with a possible D match to TRBD1 (5 bases). This CDR3 has 12 residues. V was trimmed by 7 bases and J by 3 bases, leaving 12 bases between them. CDR1 SQVTM and CDR2 ANQGSEA come from the germline V gene. This CDR3 reads CSGRQGDTEAFF. CDR3 DNA sequence: TGCAGCGGGCGGCAGGGCGACACTGAAGCTTTCTTT.

V is TRBV29-1 and J is TRBJ2-5, with 7 bases that match TRBD2. V dropped 7 bases and J dropped 0; count of bases not matched to a gene: 8. Germline V CDR1 and CDR2: SQVTM, ANQGSEA. The CDR3 is 14 amino acids. The CDR3 DNA reads TGCAGCGCAACCGGGGGGACCGACCAAGAGACCCAGTACTTC. Its protein is CSATGGTDQETQYF.

This chain links TRBV30 with TRBJ2-4; a weak D match, TRBD2 (6 bases). The germline CDR1 and CDR2 sequences are GTSNPN and SVGIG (reference sequence). The CDR3 runs to 14 residues. The V end was cut by 7 bases, the J end by 1 base, with 14 bases between. CDR3 sequence: CALGGLAAKNIQYF. CDR3 nucleotides: TGTGCCTTAGGTGGGCTAGCGGCCAAAAACATTCAGTACTTC.

The chain joins TRBV7-2 to TRBJ1-2, with D possibly TRBD1 on 6 matching bases. This CDR3 region has 15 residues. Germline lookup yields CDR1 SGHTA and CDR2 FQGNSA. V gave up 5 bases and J gave up 4 bases, with 17 bases separating them. CDR3 sequence: CASSPQGGRRYGYTF. Written as DNA, the CDR3 is TGTGCCAGCAGCCCCCAAGGGGGAAGACGCTATGGCTACACCTTC.

The chain recombines TRBV5-1 with TRBJ2-7, with D maybe TRBD1 (6 bases). The CDR3 totals 13 residues. In germline, CDR1 is SGHRS, CDR2 YFSETQ. Trimming left V 2 bases short and J 3 bases short, with 9 bases between. The CDR3 here is CASSFGTIYEQYF. For the CDR3, the DNA is TGCGCCAGCAGCTTTGGGACAATCTACGAGCAGTACTTC.

The chain is built from TRBV6-2 or TRBV6-3 and TRBJ2-7; perhaps D is TRBD1 or TRBD2 (5 bases each). CDR1 is MNHEY and CDR2 is SVGEGT in the germline V gene. The CDR3 length is 12 residues. With 1 base removed from V and 8 bases from J, the gap between germline ends came to 9 bases. In nucleotides, the CDR3 is TGTGCCAGCAGTTACTGGTGGGACCAGCAGTACTTC. Residues: CASSYWWDQQYF.

The V and J genes are TRBV14 and TRBJ1-1; D call uncertain. This CDR3 has 14 residues. The germline gives CDR1 SGHDN, CDR2 FVKESK. Trimming removed 1 base at V and 10 bases at J, with 16 bases between. Here the CDR3 reads CASSQVISLSRAFF. The CDR3 region has the DNA TGTGCCAGCAGCCAAGTGATCAGCCTGTCGAGAGCTTTCTTT. Using reference TRBV14 and TRBJ1-1 for the parts outside the CDR3, the full variable domain is EAGVTQFPSHSVIEKGQTVTLRCDPISGHDNLYWYRRVMGKEIKFLLHFVKESKQDESGMPNNRFLAERTGGTYSTLKVQPAELEDSGVYFCASSQVISLSRAFFGQGTRLTVV.

V and J are TRBV23-1 and TRBJ1-3; D is unresolved. TRBV23-1 is placed among ORFs of uncertain function. Trimming removed 1 base from V and 4 bases from J, with 23 bases in between. The CDR3 extends over 19 amino acids. The CDR3 loop reads CASSQFLFWGSYSGNTIYF. In DNA, the CDR3 is TGCGCCAGCAGTCAATTCCTCTTTTGGGGATCTTACTCCGGAAACACCATATATTTT.

The chain carries TRBV20-1 and TRBJ2-1; D gene uncertain. V was shortened by 3 bases and J by 4 bases, with 4 bases between the two germline ends. CDR1 and CDR2 (germline): DFQATT, SNEGSKA (reference sequence). This CDR3 spans 11 amino acids. DNA for the CDR3: TGCAGTGCTAGCAGTTACAATGAGCAGTTCTTC. This sequence encodes CSASSYNEQFF.

This rearrangement joins TRBV6-5 to TRBJ1-4; D may be TRBD1 (6 bases). Germline V lookup: CDR1 MNHEY, CDR2 SVGAGI. Trimming stripped 6 bases from V and 8 bases from J, with 16 bases between. The CDR3 has 14 residues. CDR3 nucleotide sequence: TGTGCCAGCAGAGCTCAGGGGTGGAACGAAAAACTGTTTTTT. Protein product: CASRAQGWNEKLFF.

V gene TRBV19 combines with J gene TRBJ2-7; D possibly corresponds to TRBD2 (5 bases). The germline gives CDR1 LNHDA, CDR2 SQIVND (reference sequence). CDR3 length: 15 amino acids. The V end was cut by 5 bases, the J end by 2 bases, with 16 bases between. The CDR3 loop is CASSAGQTPTYEQYF. CDR3 sequence (DNA): TGTGCCAGTAGTGCGGGCCAAACCCCCACCTACGAGCAGTACTTC.

The chain employs TRBV18 and TRBJ2-7; perhaps TRBD2 as D (6 bases). Trimming stripped 8 bases from V and 2 bases from J, with 19 bases between. Germline assignment: CDR1 KGHSH and CDR2 LQKENI. The CDR3 spans 15 residues. The CDR3 reads CASESGAGTPYEQYF. The CDR3 bases are TGTGCCAGCGAATCGGGAGCAGGGACCCCCTACGAGCAGTACTTC.